A single sample is the source of the 15 T cell receptor beta chains below, sequenced in a study of blood T cell repertoires in COVID-19 (dated by TCRdb to the early 2020s). Libraries came from the immunoSEQ multiplex PCR assay. Sourced from immuneACCESS, this table was stored by TCRdb with only in-frame sequences that have V and J called. A share of the clones is absent; for the studies checked, an unresolved V gene accounts for under half, and the remainder has no known explanation. The sample has about 300,000 clones on record, 83% of them singletons. The leading ten clones occupy 7.5% to 10% of the sample. Sequenced input: peripheral blood. These receptors were collected from a woman between 45 and 65 years old who had recovered from COVID-19.

The table lists this clone with a few counts. V usage is TRBV19 and J usage is TRBJ1-1; possible D gene TRBD1, 6 bases. Trimming removed 6 bases at V and 7 bases at J, with 15 bases between. The CDR3 runs 13 residues. The V gene's germline CDR1 is LNHDA and CDR2 SQIVND (reference sequence). CDR3 nucleotides: TGTGCCAGTAGAGGGACATCGCTAAATGAAGCTTTCTTT. Translated, it gives CASRGTSLNEAFF.

This chain links TRBV7-2 with TRBJ1-4, with D possibly being TRBD1 (5 bases). Germline loops: CDR1 SGHTA, CDR2 FQGNSA. This CDR3 has 15 residues. Trimming pared 4 bases from V and 8 bases from J, leaving 17 bases between. The CDR3 protein is CASSSSGGGGEKLFF. CDR3 bases: TGTGCCAGCAGCTCCTCCGGGGGGGGTGGGGAAAAACTGTTTTTT.

V and J are TRBV27 and TRBJ2-1, with 9 bases fitting TRBD2. The CDR3 has 15 amino acids. Per germline, CDR1 MNHEY and CDR2 SMNVEV (reference sequence). Trimming removed 6 bases from V and 10 bases from J; junction bases left unmatched: 13. CDR3 nucleotides: TGTGCCAGCAGGGTTAGCGGGGGCGCTCTCTGGGAGCAGTTCTTC. It encodes CASRVSGGALWEQFF.

The CDR3 region has the DNA TGTGCCAGCAGCCTTGGGGGCCGCCGCGGGGAGCTGTTTTTT. It yields the protein CASSLGGRRGELFF. The chain employs TRBV9 and TRBJ2-2, with TRBD1 as a possible D gene (6 bases). The CDR3 consists of 14 residues. Between the trimmed V and J ends, which lost 4 bases and 7 bases, there was a span of 14 bases. Germline CDR1 is SGDLS and CDR2 is YYNGEE.

The chain's CDR3 is CASSKTGSGNTIYF. The CDR3 coding sequence is TGTGCCAGCAGCAAAACAGGTTCCGGAAACACCATATATTTT. The chain combines TRBV28 with TRBJ1-3, with a tentative D call TRBD1 (5 bases). CDR1 and CDR2 (germline): MDHEN, SYDVKM. The CDR3 spans 14 residues. The ends were cut back, 6 bases at V and 4 bases at J, with 13 bases in the middle.

The chain has TRBV19 and TRBJ1-6; D remains ambiguous. Trimming shortened V by 3 bases and J by 6 bases, and 9 bases separated the two germline ends. The V gene's germline CDR1 is LNHDA and CDR2 SQIVND (reference sequence). CDR3 length: 14 amino acids. The CDR3, as DNA: TGTGCCAGTAGTATTGGAGGGTCTAATTCACCCCTCCACTTT. Translating it yields CASSIGGSNSPLHF.

The J gene is TRBJ2-5, the V gene TRBV9, with D hard to call. V was cut by 0 bases and J by 3 bases, with 9 bases left in between. CDR3 length: 14 residues. CDR1 and CDR2 (germline): SGDLS, YYNGEE. CDR3 residues: CASSVAELKETQYF. As DNA, the CDR3 is TGTGCCAGCAGCGTAGCTGAGTTAAAAGAGACCCAGTACTTC.

V is TRBV5-1 and J is TRBJ2-7, with 8 bases aligning to TRBD1. This CDR3 is built from 16 residues. V trimming: 4 bases; J trimming: 6 bases; junction bases outside the gene matches: 15. Germline V gene lookup returns CDR1 SGHRS and CDR2 YFSETQ. CDR3 nucleotides: TGCGCCAGCAGCGAGCAGGGGGCGATAAGCGGGCTCGAGCAGTACTTC. It is translated as CASSEQGAISGLEQYF. The whole variable domain, remainder taken from reference TRBV5-1 and TRBJ2-7, is KAGVTQTPRYLIKTRGQQVTLSCSPISGHRSVSWYQQTPGQGLQFLFEYFSETQRNKGNFPGRFSGRQFSNSRSEMNVSTLELGDSALYLCASSEQGAISGLEQYFGPGTRLTVT.

V and J are TRBV5-5 and TRBJ1-1; D might be TRBD1 (5 bases). Germline V lookup: CDR1 SGHKS, CDR2 YYEKEE (reference sequence). The V gene lost 0 bases and the J gene lost 0 bases, with 9 bases spanning the gap. The CDR3 loop spans 15 amino acids. CDR3 sequence: CASSLGAGMNTEAFF. The CDR3 bases are TGTGCCAGCAGCTTGGGGGCAGGGATGAACACTGAAGCTTTCTTT.

The rearrangement uses TRBV11-3 and TRBJ2-7; 9 bases agree with TRBD1. Trimming cost V 8 bases and J 3 bases; bases outside gene matches: 5. CDR3 length: 13 amino acids. The germline V gene has CDR1 SGHNT and CDR2 YENEEA. DNA of the CDR3: TGTGCCAGCTCCCGGGGACAGGGCTACGAGCAGTACTTC. Residues: CASSRGQGYEQYF.

The gene calls are TRBV5-1 and TRBJ2-5; perhaps TRBD1 as D (6 bases). V was clipped by 3 bases and J by 2 bases, with 11 bases between them. CDR3 length: 14 residues. Per the germline V gene, CDR1 is SGHRS and CDR2 is YFSETQ. CDR3 amino acids: CASSSGRGQETQYF. In DNA form, the CDR3 reads TGCGCCAGCAGCTCCGGCAGGGGACAAGAGACCCAGTACTTC.

This clone was observed once. The genes are TRBV9 and TRBJ1-1, with D possibly being TRBD1 (5 bases). The CDR3 consists of 17 residues. Germline CDR1 is SGDLS and CDR2 is YYNGEE. V was cut by 4 bases and J by 7 bases, with 26 bases left in between. The CDR3: CASSSRAVGIEKDEAFF. The CDR3 coding sequence is TGTGCCAGCAGCTCCAGGGCCGTAGGCATAGAGAAAGATGAAGCTTTCTTT. The variable domain in full, completed from reference TRBV9 and TRBJ1-1, reads DSGVTQTPKHLITATGQRVTLRCSPRSGDLSVYWYQQSLDQGLQFLIQYYNGEERAKGNILERFSAQQFPDLHSELNLSSLELGDSALYFCASSSRAVGIEKDEAFFGQGTRLTVV.

The gene calls are TRBV11-2 and TRBJ1-6; 9 nucleotides agree with TRBD1. The CDR3 loop spans 14 amino acids. Germline CDR1 SGHAT, CDR2 FQNNGV. V dropped 6 bases and J dropped 13; count of bases not matched to a gene: 10. The CDR3 bases are TGTGCCAGCAGTTTTGGACAGGGGACTCCCCCCCTCCACTTT. The encoded protein is CASSFGQGTPPLHF.

This clone was found once. This chain links TRBV28 with TRBJ1-2, with D perhaps TRBD1 (5 bases). The germline gives CDR1 MDHEN, CDR2 SYDVKM. With 7 bases removed from V and 5 bases from J, the gap between germline ends came to 20 bases. There are 15 residues in the CDR3. CDR3 in DNA: TGTGCCAGCAATGGGCAGGACGCCCAGGGATATGGCTACACCTTC. It translates to CASNGQDAQGYGYTF.

The chain uses TRBV7-2 and TRBJ1-1, with TRBD1 as a possible D gene (5 bases). V dropped 5 bases and J dropped 6 bases, with 22 bases sitting between them. Germline CDR1 is SGHTA and CDR2 is FQGNSA. The CDR3 totals 16 residues. This CDR3 reads CASSLGWGGDVAEAFF. The CDR3 region has the DNA TGTGCCAGCAGCCTCGGGTGGGGAGGGGATGTGGCTGAAGCTTTCTTT.